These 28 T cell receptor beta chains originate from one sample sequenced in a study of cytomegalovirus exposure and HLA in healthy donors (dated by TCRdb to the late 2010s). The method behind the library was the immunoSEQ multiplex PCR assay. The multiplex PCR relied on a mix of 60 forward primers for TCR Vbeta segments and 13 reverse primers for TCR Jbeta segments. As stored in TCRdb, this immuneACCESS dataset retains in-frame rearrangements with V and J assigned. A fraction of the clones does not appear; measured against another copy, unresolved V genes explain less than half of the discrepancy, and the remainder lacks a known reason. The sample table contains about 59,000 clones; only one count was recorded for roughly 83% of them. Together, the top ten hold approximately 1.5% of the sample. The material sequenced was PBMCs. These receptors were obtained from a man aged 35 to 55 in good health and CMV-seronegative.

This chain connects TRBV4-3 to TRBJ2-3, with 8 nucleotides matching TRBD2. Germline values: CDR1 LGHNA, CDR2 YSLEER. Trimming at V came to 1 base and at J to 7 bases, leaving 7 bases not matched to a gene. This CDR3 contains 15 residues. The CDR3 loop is CASSQAGGAGNTQYF. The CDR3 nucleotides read TGCGCCAGCAGCCAAGCCGGGGGGGCCGGGAATACGCAGTATTTT.

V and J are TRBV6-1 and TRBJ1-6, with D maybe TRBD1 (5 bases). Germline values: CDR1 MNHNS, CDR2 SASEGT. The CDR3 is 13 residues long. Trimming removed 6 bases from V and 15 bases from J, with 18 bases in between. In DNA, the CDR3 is TGTGCCAGCAGCTGGGTGGGGGGTTCGGACCTCCACTTT. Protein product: CASSWVGGSDLHF.

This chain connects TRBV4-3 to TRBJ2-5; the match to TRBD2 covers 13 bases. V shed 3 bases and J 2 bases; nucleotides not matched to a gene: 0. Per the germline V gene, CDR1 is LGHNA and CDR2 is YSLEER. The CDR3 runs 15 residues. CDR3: CASSQGLAGQETQYF. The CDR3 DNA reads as TGCGCCAGCAGCCAGGGACTAGCGGGGCAAGAGACCCAGTACTTC.

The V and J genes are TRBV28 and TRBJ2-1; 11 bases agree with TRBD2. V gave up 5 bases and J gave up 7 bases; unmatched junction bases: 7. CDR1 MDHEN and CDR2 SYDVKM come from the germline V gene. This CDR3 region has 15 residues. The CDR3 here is CASSITSGGINEQFF. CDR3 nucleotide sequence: TGTGCCAGCAGTATTACTAGCGGGGGAATAAATGAGCAGTTCTTC. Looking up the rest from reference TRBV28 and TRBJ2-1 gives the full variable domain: DVKVTQSSRYLVKRTGEKVFLECVQDMDHENMFWYRQDPGLGLRLIYFSYDVKMKEKGDIPEGYSVSREKKERFSLILESASTNQTSMYLCASSITSGGINEQFFGPGTRLTVL.

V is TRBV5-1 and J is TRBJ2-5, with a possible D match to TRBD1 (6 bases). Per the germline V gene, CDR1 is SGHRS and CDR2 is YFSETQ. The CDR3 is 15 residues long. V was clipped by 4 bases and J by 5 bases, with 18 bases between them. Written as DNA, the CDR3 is TGCGCCAGCAGCCTGAGGGGGATGGGAAGGGAGACCCAGTACTTC. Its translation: CASSLRGMGRETQYF.

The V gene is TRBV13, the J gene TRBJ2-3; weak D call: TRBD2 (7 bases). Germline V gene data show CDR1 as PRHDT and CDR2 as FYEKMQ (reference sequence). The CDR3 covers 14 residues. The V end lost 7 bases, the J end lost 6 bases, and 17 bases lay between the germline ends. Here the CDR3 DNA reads TGTGCCAGCACGACCGCGGGGGCGTCTGATACGCAGTATTTT. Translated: CASTTAGASDTQYF.

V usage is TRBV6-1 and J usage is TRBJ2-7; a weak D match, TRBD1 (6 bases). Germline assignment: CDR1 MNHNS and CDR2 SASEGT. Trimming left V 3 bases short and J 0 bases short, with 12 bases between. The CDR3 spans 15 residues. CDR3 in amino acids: CASSEPGQSSYEQYF. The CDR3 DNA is TGTGCCAGCAGTGAGCCGGGACAAAGCTCCTACGAGCAGTACTTC.

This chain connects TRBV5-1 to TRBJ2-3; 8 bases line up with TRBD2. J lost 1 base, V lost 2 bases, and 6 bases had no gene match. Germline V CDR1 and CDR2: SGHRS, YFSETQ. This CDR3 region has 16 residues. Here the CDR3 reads CASSFGLAAGTDTQYF. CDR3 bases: TGCGCCAGCAGCTTTGGACTAGCAGCAGGCACAGATACGCAGTATTTT.

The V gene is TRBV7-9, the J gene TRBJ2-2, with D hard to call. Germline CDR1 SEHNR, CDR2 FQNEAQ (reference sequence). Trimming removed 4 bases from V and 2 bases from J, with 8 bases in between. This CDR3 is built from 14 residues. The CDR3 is CASSSPENTGELFF. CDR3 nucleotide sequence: TGTGCCAGCAGCTCCCCAGAAAACACCGGGGAGCTGTTTTTT. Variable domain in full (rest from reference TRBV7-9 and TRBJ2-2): DTGVSQNPRHKITKRGQNVTFRCDPISEHNRLYWYRQTLGQGPEFLTYFQNEAQLEKSRLLSDRFSAERPKGSFSTLEIQRTEQGDSAMYLCASSSPENTGELFFGEGSRLTVL.

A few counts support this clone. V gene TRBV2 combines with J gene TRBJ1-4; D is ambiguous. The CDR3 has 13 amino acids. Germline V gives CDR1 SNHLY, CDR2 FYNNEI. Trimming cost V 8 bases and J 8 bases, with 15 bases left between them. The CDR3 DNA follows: TGTGCCAGCCATGAGGTAGGCCAGGAAAAACTGTTTTTT. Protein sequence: CASHEVGQEKLFF.

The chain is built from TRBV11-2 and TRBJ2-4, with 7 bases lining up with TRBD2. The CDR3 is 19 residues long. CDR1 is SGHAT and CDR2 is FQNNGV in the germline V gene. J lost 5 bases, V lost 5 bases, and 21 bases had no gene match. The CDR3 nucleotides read TGTGCCAGCAGCCCACCCCCGGGAGGATTTGGGGTCGAGGAAAACATTCAGTACTTC. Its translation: CASSPPPGGFGVEENIQYF.

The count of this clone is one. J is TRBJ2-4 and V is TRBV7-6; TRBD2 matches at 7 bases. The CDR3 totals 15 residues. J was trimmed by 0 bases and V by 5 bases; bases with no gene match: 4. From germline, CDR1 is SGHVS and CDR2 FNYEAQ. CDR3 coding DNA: TGTGCCAGCAGCCTCGCTAGCGGAGCCAAAAACATTCAGTACTTC. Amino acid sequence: CASSLASGAKNIQYF.

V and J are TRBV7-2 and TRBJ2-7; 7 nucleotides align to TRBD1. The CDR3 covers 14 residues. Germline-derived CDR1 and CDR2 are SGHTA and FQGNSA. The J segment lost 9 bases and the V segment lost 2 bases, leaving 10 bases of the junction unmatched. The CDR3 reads CASSLTFRGKGQYF. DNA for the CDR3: TGTGCCAGCAGCTTAACGTTCAGGGGGAAGGGGCAGTACTTC.

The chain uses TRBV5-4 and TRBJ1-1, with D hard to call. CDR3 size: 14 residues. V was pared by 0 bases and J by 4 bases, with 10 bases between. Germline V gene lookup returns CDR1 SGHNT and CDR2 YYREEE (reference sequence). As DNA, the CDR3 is TGTGCCAGCAGCTTGGATTCGTCGTCCACTGAAGCTTTCTTT. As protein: CASSLDSSSTEAFF.

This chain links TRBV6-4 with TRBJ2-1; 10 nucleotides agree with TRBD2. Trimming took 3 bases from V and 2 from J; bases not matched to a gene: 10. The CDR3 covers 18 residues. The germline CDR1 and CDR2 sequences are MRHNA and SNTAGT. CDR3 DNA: TGTGCCAGCAGTGAGGCAGCGAGCGGGGGGGCCGCCTACAATGAGCAGTTCTTC. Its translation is CASSEAASGGAAYNEQFF.

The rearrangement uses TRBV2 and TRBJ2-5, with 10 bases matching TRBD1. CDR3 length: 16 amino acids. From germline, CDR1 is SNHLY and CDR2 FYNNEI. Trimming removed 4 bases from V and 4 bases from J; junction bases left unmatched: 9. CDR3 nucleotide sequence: TGTGCCAGCAGTGTAGGGGACAGGGGTTTCGTAGAGACCCAGTACTTC. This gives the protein CASSVGDRGFVETQYF.

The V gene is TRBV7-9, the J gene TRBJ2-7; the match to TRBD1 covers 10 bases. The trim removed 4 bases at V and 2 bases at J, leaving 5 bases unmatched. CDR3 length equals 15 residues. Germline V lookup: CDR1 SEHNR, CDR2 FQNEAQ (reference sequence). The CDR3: CASSSTGTGAYEQYF. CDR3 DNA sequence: TGTGCCAGCAGCTCCACCGGGACAGGGGCCTACGAGCAGTACTTC.

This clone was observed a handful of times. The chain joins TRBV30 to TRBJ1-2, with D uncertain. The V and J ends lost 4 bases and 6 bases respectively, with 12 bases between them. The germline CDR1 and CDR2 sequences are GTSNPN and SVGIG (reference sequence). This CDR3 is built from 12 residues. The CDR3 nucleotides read TGTGCCTGGACCATACTAGGGAATGGCTACACCTTC. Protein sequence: CAWTILGNGYTF.

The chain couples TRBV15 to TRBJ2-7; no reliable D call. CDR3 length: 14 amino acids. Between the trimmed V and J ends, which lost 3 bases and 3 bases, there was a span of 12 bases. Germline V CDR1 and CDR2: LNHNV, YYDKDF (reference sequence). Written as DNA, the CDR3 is TGTGCCACCAGCAGTTCCGGTAACTACTACGAGCAGTACTTC. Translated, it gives CATSSSGNYYEQYF.

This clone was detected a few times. The CDR3 nucleotides are TGTGCCAGCAGCTTCGACAGTCACCTCATATATGGCTACACCTTC. Translated, it gives CASSFDSHLIYGYTF. The chain recombines TRBV7-9 with TRBJ1-2, with D perhaps matching TRBD1 (5 bases). The germline gives CDR1 SEHNR, CDR2 FQNEAQ (reference sequence). This CDR3 has 15 amino acids. With 3 bases removed from V and 5 bases from J, the gap between germline ends came to 16 bases.

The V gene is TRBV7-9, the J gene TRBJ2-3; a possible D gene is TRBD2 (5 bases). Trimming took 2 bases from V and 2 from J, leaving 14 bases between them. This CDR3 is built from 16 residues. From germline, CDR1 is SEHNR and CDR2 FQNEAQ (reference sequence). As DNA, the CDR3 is TGTGCCAGCAGCTTAACAACCCCTGACTACACAGATACGCAGTATTTT. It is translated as CASSLTTPDYTDTQYF.

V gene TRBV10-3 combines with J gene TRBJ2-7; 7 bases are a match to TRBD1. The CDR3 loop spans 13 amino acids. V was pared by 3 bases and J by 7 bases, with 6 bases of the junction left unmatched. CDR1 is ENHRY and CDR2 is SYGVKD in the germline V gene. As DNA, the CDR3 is TGTGCCATCAGTGATCGGACAGGCCAGGAGCAGTACTTC. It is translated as CAISDRTGQEQYF.

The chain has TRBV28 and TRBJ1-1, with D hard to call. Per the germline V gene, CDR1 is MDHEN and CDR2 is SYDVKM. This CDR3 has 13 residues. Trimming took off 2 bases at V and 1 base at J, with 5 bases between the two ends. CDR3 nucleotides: TGTGCCAGCAGTTTACACAGGAACACTGAAGCTTTCTTT. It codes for CASSLHRNTEAFF.

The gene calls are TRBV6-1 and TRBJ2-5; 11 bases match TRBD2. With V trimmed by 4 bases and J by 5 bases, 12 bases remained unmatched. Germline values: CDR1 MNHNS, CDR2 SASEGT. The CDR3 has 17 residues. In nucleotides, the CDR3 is TGTGCCAGCAGTGCTAAGACTAGCGGGGCACTAGGGGAGACCCAGTACTTC. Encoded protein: CASSAKTSGALGETQYF.

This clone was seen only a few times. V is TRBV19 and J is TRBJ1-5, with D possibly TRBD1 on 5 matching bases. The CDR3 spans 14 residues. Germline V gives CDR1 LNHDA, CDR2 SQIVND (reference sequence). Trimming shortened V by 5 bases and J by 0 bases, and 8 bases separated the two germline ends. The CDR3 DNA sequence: TGTGCCAGTAGTGAACAGGATAGCAATCAGCCCCAGCATTTT. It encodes CASSEQDSNQPQHF.

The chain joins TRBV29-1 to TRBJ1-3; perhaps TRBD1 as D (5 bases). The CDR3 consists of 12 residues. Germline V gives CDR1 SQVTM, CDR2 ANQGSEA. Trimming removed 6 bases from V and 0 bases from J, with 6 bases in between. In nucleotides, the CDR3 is TGCAGCGTGGGGGGCTCTGGAAACACCATATATTTT. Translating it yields CSVGGSGNTIYF.

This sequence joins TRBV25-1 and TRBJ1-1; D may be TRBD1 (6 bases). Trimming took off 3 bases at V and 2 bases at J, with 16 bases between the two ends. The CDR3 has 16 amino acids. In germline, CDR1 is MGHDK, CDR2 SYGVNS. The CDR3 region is CASSELRQVGNTEAFF. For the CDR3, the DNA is TGTGCCAGCAGTGAGCTACGACAGGTCGGAAACACTGAAGCTTTCTTT.

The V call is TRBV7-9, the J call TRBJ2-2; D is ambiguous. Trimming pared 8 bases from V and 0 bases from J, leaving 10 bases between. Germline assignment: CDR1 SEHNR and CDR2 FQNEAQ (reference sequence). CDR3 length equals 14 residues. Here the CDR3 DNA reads TGTGCCAGCGTCGCGGAATCGAACACCGGGGAGCTGTTTTTT. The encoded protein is CASVAESNTGELFF.